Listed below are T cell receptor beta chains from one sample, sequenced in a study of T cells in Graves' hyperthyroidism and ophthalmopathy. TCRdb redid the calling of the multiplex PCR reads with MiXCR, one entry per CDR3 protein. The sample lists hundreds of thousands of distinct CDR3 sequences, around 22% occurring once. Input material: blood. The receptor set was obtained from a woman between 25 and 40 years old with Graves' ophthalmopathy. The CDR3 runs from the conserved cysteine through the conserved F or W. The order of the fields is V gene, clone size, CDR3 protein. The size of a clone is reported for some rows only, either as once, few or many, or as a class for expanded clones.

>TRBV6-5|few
CASSYRVYLTSPLHF
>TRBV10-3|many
CAISESVREYEQYF
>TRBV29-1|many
CSVGTGVGTEAFF
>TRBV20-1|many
CSARDRDLNTEAFF
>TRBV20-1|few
CSVQINTEAFF
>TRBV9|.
CASSARGDRGYTF
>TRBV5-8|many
CASSPGLSTNQPQHF
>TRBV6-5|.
CASSYRGLQYF
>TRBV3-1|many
CASSQEQGIYTEAFF
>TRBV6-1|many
CASSEGSFNYGYTF
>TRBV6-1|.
CASIRTSGGSYEQYF
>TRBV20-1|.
CSATGQVQWTQYF
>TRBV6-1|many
CASYFSGQETQYF
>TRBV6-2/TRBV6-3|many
CATIPGGQRETQYF
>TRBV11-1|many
CASSSRDRVRHEQYF
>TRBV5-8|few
CASSWTSGEQYF
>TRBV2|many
CASRREVNTEAFF
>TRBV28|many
CASTDRGFETQHF
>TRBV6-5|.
CASSYGGDRAYGYTF
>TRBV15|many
CATSRDREGATYEQYF